The text below deals with one TCR beta chain. This specimen belongs to a study of shared clonotypes between healthy human individuals. Sequencing was performed with immunoSEQ multiplex PCR; in TCRdb, only in-frame clones are kept and a portion is missing. Here the sample spans about 680,000 clones, about two thirds being singletons. Trimming shortened V by 6 bases and J by 4 bases, and 18 bases separated the two germline ends. The CDR3 runs 15 residues. CDR1 is LNHDA, CDR2 SQIVND, per germline (reference sequence). This sequence joins TRBV19 and TRBJ1-2; weak D call: TRBD1 (6 bases). The source material was memory CD4+ T cells sorted from blood. Indicated subset: CD45RA-negative fraction. The clonotype comes from a woman in her twenties or thirties in good health. CDR3 sequence: CASRSRTVYFYGYTF. In DNA form, the CDR3 reads TGTGCCAGTAGAAGTAGGACAGTTTACTTCTATGGCTACACCTTC. Full variable domain (missing parts from reference TRBV19 and TRBJ1-2): DGGITQSPKYLFRKEGQNVTLSCEQNLNHDAMYWYRQDPGQGLRLIYYSQIVNDFQKGDIAEGYSVSREKKESFPLTVTSAQKNPTAFYLCASRSRTVYFYGYTFGSGTRLTVV.